Listed here are 9 T cell receptor beta chains from one sample, sequenced in a study of a mutant IDH1 vaccine in newly diagnosed glioma. No cognate antigen is known for these TCRs. The assay was immunoSEQ multiplex PCR, and TCRdb's table has in-frame clones only and misses some. The sample records over 35,000 clones, roughly four fifths being singletons. Time point denoted: week 23, last vaccination. Vaccination comprised doses that each held 300 ug of mutant IDH1 20-mer peptide, plus topical imiquimod. Sequences were derived from PBMCs, sampled from a glioma patient whose treatment included an IDH1 peptide vaccine. These receptor sequences come from a middle-aged man with glioma.

This clone was observed a handful of times. This chain uses TRBV28 with TRBJ2-7, with 10 bases matching TRBD1. This CDR3 has 14 amino acids. V gave up 6 bases and J gave up 5 bases; unmatched junction bases: 7. Germline V gene lookup returns CDR1 MDHEN and CDR2 SYDVKM. In DNA, the CDR3 is TGTGCCAGCAGGCAAGGACAGGGGGTTGACGAGCAGTACTTC. Its protein is CASRQGQGVDEQYF.

The chain couples TRBV30 to TRBJ1-2, with 7 positions matching TRBD1. Germline CDR1 and CDR2: GTSNPN and SVGIG (reference sequence). Losses at the gene ends were 2 bases for V and 2 bases for J; bases not matched to a gene: 11. The CDR3 is made up of 16 amino acids. The CDR3 here is CAWSPLGQFENYGYTF. Written as DNA, the CDR3 is TGTGCCTGGAGTCCCCTGGGACAGTTTGAGAACTATGGCTACACCTTC.

The chain links TRBV10-3 to TRBJ1-2; 8 bases agree with TRBD1. J lost 2 bases, V lost 4 bases, and 0 bases had no gene match. Germline values: CDR1 ENHRY, CDR2 SYGVKD. The CDR3 extends over 13 amino acids. CDR3 region: CAISGDRNYGYTF. Written as DNA, the CDR3 is TGTGCCATCAGTGGGGACAGGAACTATGGCTACACCTTC.

The chain carries TRBV7-2 and TRBJ1-1, with D perhaps TRBD1 (6 bases). CDR3 length: 13 residues. Germline values: CDR1 SGHTA, CDR2 FQGNSA. Trimming removed 2 bases from V and 5 bases from J, with 9 bases in between. The CDR3 nucleotides read TGTGCCAGCAGCTTAACAGGGTGGACTGAAGCTTTCTTT. As protein: CASSLTGWTEAFF.

The rearrangement joins TRBV4-2 to TRBJ2-5, with D perhaps TRBD2 (5 bases). V was pared by 0 bases and J by 5 bases, with 19 bases between. Germline V gene lookup returns CDR1 LGHNA and CDR2 YNFKEQ. There are 17 residues in the CDR3. CDR3 region: CASSQDADSAYRETQYF. CDR3 nucleotides: TGTGCCAGCAGCCAAGATGCGGACTCCGCTTACCGGGAGACCCAGTACTTC.

The chain carries TRBV4-2 and TRBJ1-4; TRBD1 aligns across 9 bases. The CDR3 has 15 residues. The germline CDR1 and CDR2 sequences are LGHNA and YNFKEQ. The V segment lost 4 bases and the J segment 4 bases; nucleotides outside the gene matches: 4. The chain's CDR3 is CASSLTGGFNEKLFF. As DNA, the CDR3 is TGTGCCAGCAGCCTCACAGGGGGCTTTAATGAAAAACTGTTTTTT.

This chain joins TRBV6-5 and TRBJ1-6, with TRBD1 matching over 7 bases. The CDR3 length is 15 residues. Germline V gene sequence: CDR1 MNHEY, CDR2 SVGAGI. Germline trimming cut 5 bases from V and 13 bases from J; bases unmatched to any gene: 14. The CDR3 loop is CASSPRDRLLPPLHF. The CDR3 DNA is TGTGCCAGCAGTCCCCGGGACAGACTACTTCCCCCCCTCCACTTT.

The rearrangement uses TRBV7-2 and TRBJ1-2; D unclear. The CDR3 totals 14 residues. V was clipped by 0 bases and J by 5 bases, with 10 bases between them. Germline V lookup: CDR1 SGHTA, CDR2 FQGNSA. The CDR3 bases are TGTGCCAGCAGCTTAGCCGACCCTCCATATGGCTACACCTTC. Translation: CASSLADPPYGYTF.

The chain is built from TRBV4-2 and TRBJ2-7; no firm D call. V lost 0 bases and J lost 4, with 10 bases in between. The CDR3 has 14 amino acids. CDR1 is LGHNA, CDR2 YNFKEQ, per germline. The CDR3 coding sequence is TGTGCCAGCAGCCAAGAATACTTCAATTACGAGCAGTACTTC. Protein: CASSQEYFNYEQYF.